This T cell receptor beta chain comes out of a study of prognosis after radiotherapy for stage I lung cancer. About the study: Distant metastases after radiotherapy occurred in a few patients at a median of about seven months; over 14 showed no significant progression.

Blood, about 6 milliliters, was collected at each of two time points. Genomic DNA was the source, and TCR beta CDR3 was amplified from it by two-round multiplex PCR. Individual primers that were specific to each TRBV and TRBJ gene served in first-round PCR. Via MiXCR, TCRdb re-called the multiplex PCR reads, giving one row per CDR3 protein. The data contain about 35,000 distinct CDR3 sequences, around 30% of them singletons. This clonotype was detected ten times or more. Its cognate antigen is unknown. Notes on the study in general: The study found lower Shannon entropy after stereotactic body radiation therapy in patients who developed distant metastases.

This clonotype was obtained from a donor aged 50 or older with non-small cell lung cancer. The specimen comprised PBMCs, sampled before or after stereotactic body radiation therapy (not recorded which).

DNA for the CDR3: TGTGCCAGTAGAAGGGTGACCGGGGAGCTGTTTTTT. This gives the protein CASRRVTGELFF. This chain uses TRBV19 with TRBJ2-2; no clear D. The germline V gene encodes CDR1 LNHDA and CDR2 SQIVND (reference sequence). The CDR3 length is 12 residues. The V end lost 6 bases, the J end lost 5 bases, and 7 bases lay between the germline ends.